The present TCR beta chain was sequenced within a study of cytomegalovirus exposure and HLA in healthy donors. The CDR3 is 16 amino acids. Deletions cut 2 bases from V and 0 bases from J, with 14 bases between. CDR1 is LNHDA, CDR2 SQIVND, per germline (reference sequence). Points from the study as a whole: Earlier findings revealed that most TCR beta V segments proved productive either about 90% or about 30% of the time. Within a later analysis, the majority of CMV-associated TCR beta chains appeared HLA-restricted.

PCR involved 60 Vbeta and 13 Jbeta primers. Assay used: immunoSEQ multiplex PCR; TCRdb lists only in-frame clones, some missing. The data contain hundreds of thousands of clones, 85% to 90% of them singletons. A note on this clone: Its antigen remains unidentified.

The V gene is TRBV19, the J gene TRBJ2-7; possible D gene TRBD2, 7 bases. The origin of this receptor is a woman between 18 and 29 years old in good health and CMV-seronegative. The sample comprised PBMCs. The DNA for the CDR3 is TGTGCCAGTAGTATATCGGCGGGGGCGAGCTCCTACGAGCAGTACTTC. Translation: CASSISAGASSYEQYF.